The clone carrying this TCR beta chain was recorded many times. This CDR3 is built from 14 residues. V was clipped by 6 bases and J by 3 bases, with 17 bases between them. Germline-derived CDR1 and CDR2 are DFQATT and SNEGSKA (reference sequence). Amplified regions were TCR beta CDR3 sequences from RNA transcripts. HTBI primers were employed in a first-round RT-PCR of the TCR CDR3. TCRdb processed the multiplex PCR reads anew with MiXCR; each CDR3 protein has one entry. The repertoire consists of some 400,000 distinct CDR3 sequences, with approximately 19% occurring once and the leading ten covering about 3.7%. The record originates from a study of T cells in Graves' hyperthyroidism and ophthalmopathy.

The chain recombines TRBV20-1 with TRBJ1-1, with D perhaps TRBD1 (5 bases). This receptor was obtained from a woman between 18 and 29 years old with Graves' hyperthyroidism. Sequencing was carried out using blood. Written as DNA, the CDR3 is TGCAGTGCCCGAGACAGCCCGGGGGACACTGAAGCTTTCTTT. Amino acids: CSARDSPGDTEAFF.